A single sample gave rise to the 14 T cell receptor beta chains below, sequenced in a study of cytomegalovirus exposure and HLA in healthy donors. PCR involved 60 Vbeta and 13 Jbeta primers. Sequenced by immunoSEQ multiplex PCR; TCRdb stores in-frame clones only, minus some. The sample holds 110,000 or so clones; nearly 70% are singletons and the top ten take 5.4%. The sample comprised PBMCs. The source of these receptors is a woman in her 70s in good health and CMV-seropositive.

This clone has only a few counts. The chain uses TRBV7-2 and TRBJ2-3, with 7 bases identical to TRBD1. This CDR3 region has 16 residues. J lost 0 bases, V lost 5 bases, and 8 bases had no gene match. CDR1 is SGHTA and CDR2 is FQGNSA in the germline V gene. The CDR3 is CASSPLQGRSTDTQYF. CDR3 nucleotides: TGTGCCAGCAGCCCTCTACAGGGGCGAAGCACAGATACGCAGTATTTT.

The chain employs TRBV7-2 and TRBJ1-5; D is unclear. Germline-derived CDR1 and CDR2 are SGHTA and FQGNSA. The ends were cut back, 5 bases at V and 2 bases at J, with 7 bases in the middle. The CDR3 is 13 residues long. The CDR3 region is CASSQTGNQPQHF. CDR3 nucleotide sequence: TGTGCCAGCAGCCAAACGGGCAATCAGCCCCAGCATTTT.

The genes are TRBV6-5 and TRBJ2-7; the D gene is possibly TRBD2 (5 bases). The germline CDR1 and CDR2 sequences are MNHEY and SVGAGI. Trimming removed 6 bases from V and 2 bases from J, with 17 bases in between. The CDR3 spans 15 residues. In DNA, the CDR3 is TGTGCCAGCAGCCCCTCGGGGATCGGGCCCTACGAGCAGTACTTC. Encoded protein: CASSPSGIGPYEQYF.

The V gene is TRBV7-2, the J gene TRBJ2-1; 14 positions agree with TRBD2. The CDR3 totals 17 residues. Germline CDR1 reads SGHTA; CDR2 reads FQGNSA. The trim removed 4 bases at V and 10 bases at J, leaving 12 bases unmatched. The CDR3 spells CASSSPRLAGGFGEQFF. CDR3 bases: TGTGCCAGCAGCTCCCCCAGACTAGCGGGGGGGTTCGGGGAGCAGTTCTTC.

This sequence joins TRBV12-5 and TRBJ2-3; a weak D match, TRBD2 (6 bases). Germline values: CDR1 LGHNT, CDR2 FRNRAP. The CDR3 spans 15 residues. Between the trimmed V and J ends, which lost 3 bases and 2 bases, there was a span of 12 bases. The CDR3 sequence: CASGLGTSSTDTQYF. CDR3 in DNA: TGTGCTAGTGGTTTAGGGACTTCATCCACAGATACGCAGTATTTT. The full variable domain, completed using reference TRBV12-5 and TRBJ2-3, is DARVTQTPRHKVTEMGQEVTMRCQPILGHNTVFWYRQTMMQGLELLAYFRNRAPLDDSGMPKDRFSAEMPDATLATLKIQPSEPRDSAVYFCASGLGTSSTDTQYFGPGTRLTVL.

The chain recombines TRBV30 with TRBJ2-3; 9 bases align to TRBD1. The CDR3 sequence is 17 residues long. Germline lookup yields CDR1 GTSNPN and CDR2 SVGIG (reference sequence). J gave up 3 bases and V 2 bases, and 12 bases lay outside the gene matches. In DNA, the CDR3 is TGTGCCTGGAGTCGGGGGACAGGGTTGGCAATTACAGATACGCAGTATTTT. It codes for CAWSRGTGLAITDTQYF. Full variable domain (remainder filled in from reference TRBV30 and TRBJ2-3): SQTIHQWPATLVQPVGSPLSLECTVEGTSNPNLYWYRQAAGRGLQLLFYSVGIGQISSEVPQNLSASRPQDRQFILSSKKLLLSDSGFYLCAWSRGTGLAITDTQYFGPGTRLTVL.

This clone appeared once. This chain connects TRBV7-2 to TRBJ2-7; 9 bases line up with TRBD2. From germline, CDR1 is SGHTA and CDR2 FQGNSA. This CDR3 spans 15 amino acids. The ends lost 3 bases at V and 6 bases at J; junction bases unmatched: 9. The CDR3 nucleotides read TGTGCCAGCAGCTTTAGCGGGGGAGTCCTCTTCGAGCAGTACTTC. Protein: CASSFSGGVLFEQYF.

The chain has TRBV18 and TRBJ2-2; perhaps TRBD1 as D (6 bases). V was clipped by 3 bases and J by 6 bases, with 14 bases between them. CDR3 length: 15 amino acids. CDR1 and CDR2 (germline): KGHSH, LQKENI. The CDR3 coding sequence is TGTGCCAGCTCACCGGCGGCCAGGGGTTCCGGGGAGCTGTTTTTT. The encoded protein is CASSPAARGSGELFF. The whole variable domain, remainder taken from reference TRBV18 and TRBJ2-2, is NAGVMQNPRHLVRRRGQEARLRCSPMKGHSHVYWYRQLPEEGLKFMVYLQKENIIDESGMPKERFSAEFPKEGPSILRIQQVVRGDSAAYFCASSPAARGSGELFFGEGSRLTVL.

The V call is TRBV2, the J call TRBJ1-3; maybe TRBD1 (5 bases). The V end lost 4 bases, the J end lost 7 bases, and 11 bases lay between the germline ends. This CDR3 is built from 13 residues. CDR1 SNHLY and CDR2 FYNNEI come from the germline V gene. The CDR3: CASSVQGANTIYF. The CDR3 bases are TGTGCCAGCAGTGTCCAAGGGGCCAACACCATATATTTT.

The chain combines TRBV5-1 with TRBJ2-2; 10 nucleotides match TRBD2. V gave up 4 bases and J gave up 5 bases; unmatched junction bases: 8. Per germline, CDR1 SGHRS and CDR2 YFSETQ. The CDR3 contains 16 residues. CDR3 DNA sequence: TGCGCCAGCAGCGCCAGCGGGGGGGCTCGGACCGGGGAGCTGTTTTTT. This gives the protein CASSASGGARTGELFF.

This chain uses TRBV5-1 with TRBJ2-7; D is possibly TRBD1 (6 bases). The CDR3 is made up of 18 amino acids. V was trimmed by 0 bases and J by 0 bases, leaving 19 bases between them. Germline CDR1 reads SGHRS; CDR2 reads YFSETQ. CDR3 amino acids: CASSLGVNVGASSYEQYF. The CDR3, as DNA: TGCGCCAGCAGCTTGGGTGTCAATGTGGGGGCCAGCTCCTACGAGCAGTACTTC.

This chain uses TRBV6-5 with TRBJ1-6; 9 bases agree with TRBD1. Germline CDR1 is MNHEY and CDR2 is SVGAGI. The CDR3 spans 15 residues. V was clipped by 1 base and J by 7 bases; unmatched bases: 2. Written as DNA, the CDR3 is TGTGCCAGCAGTTACTTGGGACAGGGAAATTCACCCCTCCACTTT. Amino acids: CASSYLGQGNSPLHF.

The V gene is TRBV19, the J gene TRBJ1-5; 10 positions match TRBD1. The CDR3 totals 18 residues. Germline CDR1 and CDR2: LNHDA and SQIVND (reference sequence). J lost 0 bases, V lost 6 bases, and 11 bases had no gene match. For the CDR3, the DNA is TGTGCCAGTAGGGACCAGACAGGGGGCCTGTATAGCAATCAGCCCCAGCATTTT. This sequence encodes CASRDQTGGLYSNQPQHF. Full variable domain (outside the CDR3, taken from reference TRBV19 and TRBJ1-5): DGGITQSPKYLFRKEGQNVTLSCEQNLNHDAMYWYRQDPGQGLRLIYYSQIVNDFQKGDIAEGYSVSREKKESFPLTVTSAQKNPTAFYLCASRDQTGGLYSNQPQHFGDGTRLSIL.

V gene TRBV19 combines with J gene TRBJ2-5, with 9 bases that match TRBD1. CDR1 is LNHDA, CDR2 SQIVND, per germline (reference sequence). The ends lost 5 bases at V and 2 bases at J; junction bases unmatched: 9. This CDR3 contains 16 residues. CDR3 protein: CASSEQNRGRQETQYF. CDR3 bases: TGTGCCAGTAGTGAACAAAACAGGGGGCGGCAAGAGACCCAGTACTTC.